One sample yielded the 5 T cell receptor beta chains listed below, sequenced in a study of blood T cell repertoires in COVID-19. Data came from immunoSEQ multiplex PCR; TCRdb stores just in-frame clones and leaves some out. The sample contains about 73,000 clones, about 80% of which appear only once. The specimen sequenced was peripheral blood. These receptors were collected from a woman aged 55-75 years with acute or convalescent COVID-19.

The chain couples TRBV6-5 to TRBJ1-5; 8 nucleotides align to TRBD1. This CDR3 is built from 15 residues. CDR1 MNHEY and CDR2 SVGAGI come from the germline V gene. Trimming took 6 bases from V and 3 from J; bases not matched to a gene: 7. CDR3 in DNA: TGTGCCAGCAGGGTACAGGGGGTGGTCAATCAGCCCCAGCATTTT. The encoded protein is CASRVQGVVNQPQHF.

This clone was detected a few times. The sample carries other DNA sequences with the same CDR3. The V and J genes are TRBV20-1 and TRBJ1-3; D call uncertain. CDR1 is DFQATT, CDR2 SNEGSKA, per germline (reference sequence). The CDR3 sequence is 11 residues long. V lost 6 bases to trimming and J lost 0 bases, with 3 bases between them. The CDR3 DNA follows: TGCAGTGCCAGCTCTGGAAACACCATATATTTT. Translating it yields CSASSGNTIYF.

The chain employs TRBV2 and TRBJ2-3; D ambiguous. The CDR3 contains 17 residues. Looked up from germline, CDR1 is SNHLY and CDR2 is FYNNEI. V was trimmed by 6 bases and J by 1 base, leaving 20 bases between them. This CDR3 reads CASRPRPIRSGTDTQYF. The CDR3 DNA sequence: TGTGCCAGCAGGCCTCGACCCATACGGAGTGGCACAGATACGCAGTATTTT.

CDR3 in DNA: TGTGCCAGCAGCGCGTACCTGGGGCCTGGAAACACCATATATTTT. It codes for CASSAYLGPGNTIYF. The V and J genes are TRBV11-2 and TRBJ1-3; tentatively, D is TRBD1 (5 bases). The V end lost 5 bases, the J end lost 2 bases, and 13 bases lay between the germline ends. The CDR3 totals 15 residues. CDR1 and CDR2 (germline): SGHAT, FQNNGV. Combining the CDR3 with reference TRBV11-2 and TRBJ1-3 gives the whole variable domain EAGVAQSPRYKIIEKRQSVAFWCNPISGHATLYWYQQILGQGPKLLIQFQNNGVVDDSQLPKDRFSAERLKGVDSTLKIQPAKLEDSAVYLCASSAYLGPGNTIYFGEGSWLTVV.

Written as DNA, the CDR3 is TGTGCCAGCCGGGGTTGGGACAATGAGCAGTTCTTC. Translated: CASRGWDNEQFF. V and J are TRBV12-3 or TRBV12-4 and TRBJ2-1; TRBD2 might be the D (5 bases). The CDR3 covers 12 residues. Trimming removed 8 bases at V and 5 bases at J, with 10 bases between.